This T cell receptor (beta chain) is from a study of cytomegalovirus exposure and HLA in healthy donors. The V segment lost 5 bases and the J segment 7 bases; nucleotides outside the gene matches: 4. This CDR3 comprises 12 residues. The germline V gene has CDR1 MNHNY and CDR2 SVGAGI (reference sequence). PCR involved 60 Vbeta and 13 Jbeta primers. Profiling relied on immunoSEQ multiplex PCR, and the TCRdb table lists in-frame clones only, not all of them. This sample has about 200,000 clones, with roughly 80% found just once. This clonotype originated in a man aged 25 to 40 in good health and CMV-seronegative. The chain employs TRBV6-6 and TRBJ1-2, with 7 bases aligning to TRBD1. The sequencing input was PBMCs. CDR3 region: CASSQTGRGYTF. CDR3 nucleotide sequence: TGTGCCAGCAGTCAGACAGGGCGTGGCTACACCTTC.